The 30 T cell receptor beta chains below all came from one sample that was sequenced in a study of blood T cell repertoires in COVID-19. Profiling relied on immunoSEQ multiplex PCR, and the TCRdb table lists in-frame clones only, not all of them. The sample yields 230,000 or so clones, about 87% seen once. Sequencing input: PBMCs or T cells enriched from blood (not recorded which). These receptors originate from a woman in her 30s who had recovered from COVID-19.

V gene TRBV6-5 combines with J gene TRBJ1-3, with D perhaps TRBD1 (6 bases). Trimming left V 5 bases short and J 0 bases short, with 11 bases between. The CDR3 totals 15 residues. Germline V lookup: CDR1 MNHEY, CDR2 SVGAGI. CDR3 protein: CASSMGQDSGNTIYF. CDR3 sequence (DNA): TGTGCCAGCAGTATGGGACAAGACTCTGGAAACACCATATATTTT.

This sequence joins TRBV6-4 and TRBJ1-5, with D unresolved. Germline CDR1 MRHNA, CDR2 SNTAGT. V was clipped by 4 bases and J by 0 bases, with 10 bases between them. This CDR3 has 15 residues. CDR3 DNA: TGTGCCAGCAGTGGAAACAGAGATAGCAATCAGCCCCAGCATTTT. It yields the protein CASSGNRDSNQPQHF.

As DNA, the CDR3 is TGCGCCAGCAGCCAGAACAGGGACTATAATTCACCCCTCCACTTT. This gives the protein CASSQNRDYNSPLHF. V is TRBV4-3 and J is TRBJ1-6; tentative D call: TRBD1 (6 bases). This CDR3 is built from 15 residues. The V gene lost 3 bases and the J gene lost 3 bases, with 9 bases spanning the gap. Germline V gene sequence: CDR1 LGHNA, CDR2 YSLEER.

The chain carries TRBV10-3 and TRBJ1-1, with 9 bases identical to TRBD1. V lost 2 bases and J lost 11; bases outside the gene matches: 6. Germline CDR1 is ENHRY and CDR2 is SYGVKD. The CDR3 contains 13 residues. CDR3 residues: CAISEATGGAAFF. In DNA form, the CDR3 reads TGTGCCATCAGTGAGGCTACAGGGGGCGCGGCTTTCTTT.

This CDR3 reads CASSVEIAGAYNEQFF. The CDR3 coding sequence is TGTGCCAGCAGCGTAGAAATAGCGGGGGCGTACAATGAGCAGTTCTTC. The chain has TRBV9 and TRBJ2-1; the match to TRBD2 covers 9 bases. Trimming took 0 bases from V and 4 from J; bases not matched to a gene: 5. CDR1 is SGDLS and CDR2 is YYNGEE in the germline V gene. This CDR3 contains 16 residues. The full variable domain, with the rest looked up from reference TRBV9 and TRBJ2-1, is DSGVTQTPKHLITATGQRVTLRCSPRSGDLSVYWYQQSLDQGLQFLIQYYNGEERAKGNILERFSAQQFPDLHSELNLSSLELGDSALYFCASSVEIAGAYNEQFFGPGTRLTVL.

The CDR3 here is CASSVAYRDREFF. The CDR3, as DNA: TGTGCCAGCAGCGTAGCTTACCGGGACAGGGAGTTCTTC. The rearrangement joins TRBV9 to TRBJ2-1; 9 bases align to TRBD1. V lost 0 bases, J lost 14 bases, and 6 bases stayed unmatched. The CDR3 sequence is 13 residues long. The germline gives CDR1 SGDLS, CDR2 YYNGEE.

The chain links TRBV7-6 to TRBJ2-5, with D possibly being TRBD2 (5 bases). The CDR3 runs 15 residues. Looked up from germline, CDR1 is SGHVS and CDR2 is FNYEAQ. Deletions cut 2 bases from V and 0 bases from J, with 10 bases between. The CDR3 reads CASSLSSLDQETQYF. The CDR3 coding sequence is TGTGCCAGCAGCTTATCTAGCTTGGACCAAGAGACCCAGTACTTC.

CDR3 nucleotides: TGCAGCGTCGACAGGGGGGATAACTATGGCTACACCTTC. Its translation is CSVDRGDNYGYTF. J is TRBJ1-2 and V is TRBV29-1; 9 nucleotides match TRBD1. The CDR3 is 13 amino acids. Per germline, CDR1 SQVTM and CDR2 ANQGSEA. J gave up 1 base and V 6 bases, and 3 bases lay outside the gene matches.

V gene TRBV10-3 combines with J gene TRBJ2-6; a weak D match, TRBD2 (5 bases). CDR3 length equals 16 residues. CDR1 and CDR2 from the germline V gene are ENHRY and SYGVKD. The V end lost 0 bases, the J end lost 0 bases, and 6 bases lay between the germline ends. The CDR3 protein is CAISESRDSGANVLTF. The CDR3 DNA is TGTGCCATCAGTGAGTCTCGGGACTCTGGGGCCAACGTCCTGACTTTC.

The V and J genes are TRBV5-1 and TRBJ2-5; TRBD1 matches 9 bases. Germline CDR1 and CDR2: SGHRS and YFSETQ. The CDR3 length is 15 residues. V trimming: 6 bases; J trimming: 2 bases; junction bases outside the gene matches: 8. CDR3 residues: CASNTGTGPQETQYF. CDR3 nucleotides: TGCGCCAGCAACACCGGGACAGGGCCTCAAGAGACCCAGTACTTC.

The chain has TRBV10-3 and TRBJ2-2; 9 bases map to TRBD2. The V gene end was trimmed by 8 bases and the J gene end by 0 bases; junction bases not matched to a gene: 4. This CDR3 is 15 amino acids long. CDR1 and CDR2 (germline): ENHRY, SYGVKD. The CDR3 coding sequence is TGTGCCATCGGACTAGCGAGCGCGAACACCGGGGAGCTGTTTTTT. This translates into CAIGLASANTGELFF.

DNA for the CDR3: TGTGCCAGCAGCTTAGGGACGGGAGGAGGGGACGCATCATATGGCTACACCTTC. Its translation: CASSLGTGGGDASYGYTF. V gene TRBV7-2 combines with J gene TRBJ1-2, with TRBD1 as a possible D gene (5 bases). The CDR3 covers 18 residues. V gave up 1 base and J gave up 5 bases, with 23 bases separating them. Germline loops: CDR1 SGHTA, CDR2 FQGNSA.

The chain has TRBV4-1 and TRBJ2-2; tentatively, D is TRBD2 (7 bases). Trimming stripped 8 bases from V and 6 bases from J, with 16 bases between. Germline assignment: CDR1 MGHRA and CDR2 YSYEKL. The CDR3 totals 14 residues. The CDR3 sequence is CASSHLGGPGELFF. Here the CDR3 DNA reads TGCGCCAGCTCTCACCTGGGGGGGCCCGGGGAGCTGTTTTTT.

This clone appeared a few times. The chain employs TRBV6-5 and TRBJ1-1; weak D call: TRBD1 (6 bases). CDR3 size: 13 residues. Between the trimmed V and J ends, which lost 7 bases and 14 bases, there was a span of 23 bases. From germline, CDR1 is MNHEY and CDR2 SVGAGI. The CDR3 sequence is CASTPEAGTWRFF. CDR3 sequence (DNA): TGTGCCAGCACCCCCGAGGCTGGGACATGGCGATTCTTT.

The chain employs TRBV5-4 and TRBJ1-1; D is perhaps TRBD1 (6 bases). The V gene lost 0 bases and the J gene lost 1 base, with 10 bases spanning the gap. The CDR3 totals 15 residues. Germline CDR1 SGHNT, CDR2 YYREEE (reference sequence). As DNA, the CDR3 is TGTGCCAGCAGCTTGGCCGAAGGGGGGAACACTGAAGCTTTCTTT. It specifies CASSLAEGGNTEAFF.

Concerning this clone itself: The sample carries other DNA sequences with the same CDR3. As DNA, the CDR3 is TGTGCCAGCAGGTCAACAGGGGGCGCAGGGTATGGCTACACCTTC. Translating it yields CASRSTGGAGYGYTF. The chain has TRBV6-5 and TRBJ1-2, with 9 bases identical to TRBD1. Germline lookup yields CDR1 MNHEY and CDR2 SVGAGI. This CDR3 is built from 15 residues. J gave up 5 bases and V 6 bases, and 10 bases lay outside the gene matches.

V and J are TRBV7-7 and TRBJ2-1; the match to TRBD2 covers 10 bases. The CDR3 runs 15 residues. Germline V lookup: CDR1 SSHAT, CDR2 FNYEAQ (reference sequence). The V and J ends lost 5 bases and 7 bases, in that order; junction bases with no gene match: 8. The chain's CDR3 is CASSQGLAEINEQFF. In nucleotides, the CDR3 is TGTGCCAGCAGCCAAGGACTAGCGGAGATAAATGAGCAGTTCTTC.

The CDR3 coding sequence is TGTGCCAGCAGTGAAGCGCGGGAGTCTTATAGCAATCAGCCCCAGCATTTT. Residues: CASSEARESYSNQPQHF. The rearrangement joins TRBV2 to TRBJ1-5; the D is unclear. V was clipped by 0 bases and J by 0 bases, with 12 bases between them. Germline CDR1 and CDR2: SNHLY and FYNNEI. The CDR3 runs 17 residues.

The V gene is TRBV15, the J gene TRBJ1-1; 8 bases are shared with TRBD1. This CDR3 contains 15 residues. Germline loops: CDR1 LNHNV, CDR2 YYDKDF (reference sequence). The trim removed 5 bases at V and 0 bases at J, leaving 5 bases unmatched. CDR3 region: CATSGNRGMNTEAFF. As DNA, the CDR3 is TGTGCCACCAGCGGGAACAGGGGGATGAACACTGAAGCTTTCTTT.

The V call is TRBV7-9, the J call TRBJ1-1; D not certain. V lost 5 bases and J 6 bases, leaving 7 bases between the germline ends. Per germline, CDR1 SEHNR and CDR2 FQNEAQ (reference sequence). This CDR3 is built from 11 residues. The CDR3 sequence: CASSDGAEAFF. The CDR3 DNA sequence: TGTGCCAGCAGCGACGGAGCTGAAGCTTTCTTT.

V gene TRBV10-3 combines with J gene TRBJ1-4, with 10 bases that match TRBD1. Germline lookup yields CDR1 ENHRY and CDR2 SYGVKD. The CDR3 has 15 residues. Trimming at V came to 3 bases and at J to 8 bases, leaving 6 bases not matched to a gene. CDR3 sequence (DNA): TGTGCCATCAGTGACGCCGGGACAGGGGAAGAAAAACTGTTTTTT. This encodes CAISDAGTGEEKLFF.

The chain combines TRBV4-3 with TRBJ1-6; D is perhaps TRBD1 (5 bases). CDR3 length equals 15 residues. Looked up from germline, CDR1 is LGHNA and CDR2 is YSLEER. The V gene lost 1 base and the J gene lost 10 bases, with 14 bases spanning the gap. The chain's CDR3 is CASSQGSGNSSPLHF. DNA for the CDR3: TGCGCCAGCAGCCAAGGTTCAGGGAACTCCTCACCCCTCCACTTT.

The CDR3 bases are TGCGCCAGCAGCTTCCAGGGGAACTACGAGCAGTACTTC. Amino acid sequence: CASSFQGNYEQYF. V gene TRBV5-1 combines with J gene TRBJ2-7; tentatively, D is TRBD1 (6 bases). V was pared by 2 bases and J by 3 bases, with 9 bases between. This CDR3 is 13 amino acids long. CDR1 is SGHRS and CDR2 is YFSETQ in the germline V gene.

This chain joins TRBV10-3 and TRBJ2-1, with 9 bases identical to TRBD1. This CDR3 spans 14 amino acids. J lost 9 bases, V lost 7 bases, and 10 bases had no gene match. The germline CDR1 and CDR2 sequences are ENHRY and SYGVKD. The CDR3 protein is CAIKGTGWLGEQFF. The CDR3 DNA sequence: TGTGCCATCAAGGGGACAGGGTGGCTGGGTGAGCAGTTCTTC.

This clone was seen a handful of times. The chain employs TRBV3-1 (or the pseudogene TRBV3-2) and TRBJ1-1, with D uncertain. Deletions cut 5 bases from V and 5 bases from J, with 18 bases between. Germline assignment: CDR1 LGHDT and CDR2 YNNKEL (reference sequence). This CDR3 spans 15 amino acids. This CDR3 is CASSNPRSGGTEAFF. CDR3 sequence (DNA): TGTGCCAGCAGCAATCCACGATCCGGAGGGACTGAAGCTTTCTTT.

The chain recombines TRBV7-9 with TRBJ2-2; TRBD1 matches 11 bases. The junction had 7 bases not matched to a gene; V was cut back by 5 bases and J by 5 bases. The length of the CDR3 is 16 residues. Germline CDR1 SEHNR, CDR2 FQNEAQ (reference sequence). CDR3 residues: CASSATGQGGTGELFF. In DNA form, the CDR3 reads TGTGCCAGCAGCGCAACGGGACAGGGGGGGACCGGGGAGCTGTTTTTT.

CDR3 sequence reads: CASSASSGGALAEQYF. The CDR3 DNA reads TGTGCCAGCAGCGCTTCTAGCGGGGGGGCGCTGGCCGAGCAGTACTTC. This sequence joins TRBV5-4 and TRBJ2-7; 12 bases agree with TRBD2. Germline lookup yields CDR1 SGHNT and CDR2 YYREEE (reference sequence). The CDR3 consists of 16 residues. J lost 6 bases, V lost 4 bases, and 11 bases had no gene match.

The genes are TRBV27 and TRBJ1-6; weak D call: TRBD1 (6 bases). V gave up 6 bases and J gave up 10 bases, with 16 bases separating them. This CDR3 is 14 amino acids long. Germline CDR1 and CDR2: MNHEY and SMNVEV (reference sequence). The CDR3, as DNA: TGTGCCAGCAGGACTCGAACAGGGTACTCACCCCTCCACTTT. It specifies CASRTRTGYSPLHF.

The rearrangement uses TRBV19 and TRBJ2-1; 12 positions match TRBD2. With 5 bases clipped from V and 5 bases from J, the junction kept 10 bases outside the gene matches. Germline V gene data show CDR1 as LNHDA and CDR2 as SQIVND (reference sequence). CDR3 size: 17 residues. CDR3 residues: CASSPTGTSGHHNEQFF. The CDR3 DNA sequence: TGTGCCAGTAGTCCGACCGGGACTAGCGGGCACCACAATGAGCAGTTCTTC.

For the CDR3, the DNA is TGCGCCAGCAGCCAAGAGCAGGAATCTATCGACACCATATATTTT. It specifies CASSQEQESIDTIYF. This chain links TRBV4-1 with TRBJ1-3, with unresolved D. Trimming took 0 bases from V and 8 from J, leaving 14 bases between them. This CDR3 has 15 residues. Per germline, CDR1 MGHRA and CDR2 YSYEKL.